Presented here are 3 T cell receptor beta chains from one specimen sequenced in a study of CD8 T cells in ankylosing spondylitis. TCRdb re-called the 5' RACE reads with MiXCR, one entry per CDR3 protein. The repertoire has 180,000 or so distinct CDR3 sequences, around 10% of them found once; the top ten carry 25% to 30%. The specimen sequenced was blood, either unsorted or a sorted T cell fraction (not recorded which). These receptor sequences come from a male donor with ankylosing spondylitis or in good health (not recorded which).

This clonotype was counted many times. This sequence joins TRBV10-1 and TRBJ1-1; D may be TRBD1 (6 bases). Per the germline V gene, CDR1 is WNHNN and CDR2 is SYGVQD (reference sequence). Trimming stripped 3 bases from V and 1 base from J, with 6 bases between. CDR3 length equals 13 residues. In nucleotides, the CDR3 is TGCGCCAGCAGTGAACAGGGGAACACTGAAGCTTTCTTT. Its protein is CASSEQGNTEAFF.

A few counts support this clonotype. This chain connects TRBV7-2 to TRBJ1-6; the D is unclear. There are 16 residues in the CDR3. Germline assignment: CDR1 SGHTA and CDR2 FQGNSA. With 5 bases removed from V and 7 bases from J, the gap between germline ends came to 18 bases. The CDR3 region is CASSLNRARLNSPLHF. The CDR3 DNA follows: TGTGCCAGCAGCCTAAATCGGGCCAGACTAAATTCACCCCTCCACTTT.

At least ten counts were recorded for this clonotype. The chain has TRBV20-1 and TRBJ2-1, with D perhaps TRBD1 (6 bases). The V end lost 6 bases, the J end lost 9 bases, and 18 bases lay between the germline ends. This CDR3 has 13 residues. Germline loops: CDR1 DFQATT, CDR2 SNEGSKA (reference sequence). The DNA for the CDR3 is TGCAGTGCGGGACATTCAGACTTCGGTGAGCAGTTCTTC. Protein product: CSAGHSDFGEQFF.